The clone carrying this T cell receptor (beta chain) was counted once. Looked up from germline, CDR1 is SGHRS and CDR2 is YFSETQ. This CDR3 is built from 15 residues. Between the trimmed V and J ends, which lost 4 bases and 1 base, there was a span of 11 bases. The data were obtained in a study of T cell responses to AZD1222 COVID-19 vaccine. Measured with immunoSEQ multiplex PCR; TCRdb has only the in-frame clones, and not every one. The data hold approximately 120,000 clones, with about 85% observed a single time. The clonotype was recovered from an adult in good health. The gene calls are TRBV5-1 and TRBJ2-2, with D perhaps matching TRBD2 (5 bases). This specimen consisted of peripheral blood, obtained on day 0 of AZD1222 vaccination. CDR3 in DNA: TGCGCCAGCAGCGCCACCCGGGAGAACACCGGGGAGCTGTTTTTT. Translated, it gives CASSATRENTGELFF. Full variable domain (outside the CDR3, taken from reference TRBV5-1 and TRBJ2-2): KAGVTQTPRYLIKTRGQQVTLSCSPISGHRSVSWYQQTPGQGLQFLFEYFSETQRNKGNFPGRFSGRQFSNSRSEMNVSTLELGDSALYLCASSATRENTGELFFGEGSRLTVL.